The entry that follows covers one T cell receptor beta chain sequence. The entry originates in a study of blood T cell repertoires in COVID-19. Assay: immunoSEQ multiplex PCR; the TCRdb copy retains only in-frame clones and omits some. This sample has some 110,000 clones; about 85% occur once, and the top ten carry about 7.7%. With V trimmed by 5 bases and J by 3 bases, 7 bases remained unmatched. CDR3 size: 15 residues. Looked up from germline, CDR1 is MNHGY and CDR2 is SAAAGT. Sequences were obtained from peripheral blood. The J gene is TRBJ1-3, the V gene TRBV6-8; 7 bases line up with TRBD1. This sequence originates from a human donor in a cohort sampled during active COVID-19. Here the CDR3 DNA reads TGTGCCAGCAGTCCATTACAGGGGCTTGGAAACACCATATATTTT. Amino acids: CASSPLQGLGNTIYF.